The TCR beta chain under discussion was sequenced for a study of shared clonotypes between healthy human individuals (dated by TCRdb to the early 2020s). Regarding the complete study: A few men and two women, aged 18 to 49 years, made up the cohort. Per donor, leukapheresis produced somewhere between about 0.94 and 9.5 billion PBMCs. To increase sequencing depth and limit assay-specific biases, TCR repertoire library preparation and sequencing were carried out by different laboratories using diverse techniques. To estimate repertoire size and how much clonotypes are shared between individuals, the study performed deep sequencing of blood TCR repertoires from a few healthy adults.

With respect to this clone: This receptor's antigen is unknown. No quality values exist for individual bases; no much larger clone is one base distant.

Donors were healthy HIV-negative adults with no recently reported acute infections or vaccinations. All donors were Caucasian adults living in Nashville, Tennessee, USA. For unsorted samples, about 90 million PBMCs were counted, and genomic DNA was extracted using the QIAamp DNA Blood Mini kit. Blood was obtained by leukapheresis, after which PBMCs were separated by Ficoll-Histopaque density gradient centrifugation and cryopreserved in liquid nitrogen vapor phase. What the work shows at the level of the full study, not this receptor alone: Pairwise subsampling led to the expectation that sequencing depth would affect the degree of clonotype sharing among donors. The small number of donors limited the genetic and exposure-history diversity represented. Sampling was limited to blood, and TCR repertoires in tissue likely differ from TCR repertoires in blood.

TCR CDR3 regions were amplified from genomic DNA by multiplex PCR using the deep immunoSEQ assay. Extracted genomic DNA from each cell subset was spread evenly across all wells of several immunoSEQ 96-well plates, with each plate serving as a replicate. Each replicate PCR for unsorted PBMC received about 300 ng genomic DNA, equal to about 30,000 T cell genomes. Genomic DNA from unsorted PBMC was sequenced over ten immunoSEQ deep assay plates. Purified libraries were quantified with a Qubit 3.0 fluorometer, sized on a Bioanalyzer 2100, and re-quantified with the KAPA Library Quantification kit. A separate single-read 150-cycle Illumina NextSeq 550 flow cell was used to sequence each immunoSEQ 96-well plate. From the authors' description of their analysis: The immunoSEQ output contained only junctional sequences without quality scores, so filtering could not match that applied to full-length reads. To assign V/J genes and CDR3, sequences were annotated against IMGT germline references using PyIR, a Python wrapper for IgBLAST v1.9. Reads were filtered out if the reads had weak V/J assignments (E-value above 1e-6), no CDR3, stop codons, out-of-frame junctions, or ambiguous translated residues. V3J clonotypes were defined as sequences sharing the same inferred V gene, J gene, and CDR3 amino acid sequence. The percentage overlap between two repertoires was calculated by dividing the number of shared unique clonotypes by the size of the smaller repertoire. Three approaches were used to assess repertoire richness: RTK rarefaction, the Chao1 estimator, and Recon v2.1 estimates of unobserved clonotypes. TCRdb obtained this table from immuneACCESS and retained in-frame rearrangements with V and J assigned. These tables miss some clones; where compared with another copy, unresolved V genes account for less than half of the shortfall, and the remainder is unexplained. V and J calls and clone size follow that table, whereas D and trimming were derived from the DNA. Across this sample there are roughly 500,000 clones, with around 80% seen only once. Around 13% of the sample rests with the top ten.

The CDR3 covers 11 residues, taking in both the cysteine and the phenylalanine. This entry keeps only the CDR3 DNA: 33 bases, framed from base 1. V and J lose 3 bases and 4 bases, and a span of 3 bases separates them. Looking up the germline V gene yields CDR1 SGHAT and CDR2 FQNNGV. Sequenced input: PBMCs. The chain is encoded by TRBV11-2 joined to TRBJ1-1; the D gene assignment is ambiguous. The sequence was collected from a woman aged 40 to 49 in good health. Some clones in this sample may be carry-over from other donors' samples. The CDR3 here reads CASSLSTEAFF. The DNA is as follows: TGTGCCAGCAGCTTGAGCACTGAAGCTTTCTTT.